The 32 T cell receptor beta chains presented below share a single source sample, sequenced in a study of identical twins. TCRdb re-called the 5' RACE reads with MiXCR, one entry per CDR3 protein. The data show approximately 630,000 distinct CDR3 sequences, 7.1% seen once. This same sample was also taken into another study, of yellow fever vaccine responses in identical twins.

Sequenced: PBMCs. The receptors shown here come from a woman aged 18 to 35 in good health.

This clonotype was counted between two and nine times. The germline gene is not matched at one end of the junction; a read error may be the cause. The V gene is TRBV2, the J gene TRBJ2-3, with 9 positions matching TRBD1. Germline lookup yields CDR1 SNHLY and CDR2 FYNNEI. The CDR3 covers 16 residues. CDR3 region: CASRRGQGWSTETQYF. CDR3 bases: TGTGCCAGCAGAAGGGGACAGGGTTGGAGCACAGAGACGCAGTATTTT.

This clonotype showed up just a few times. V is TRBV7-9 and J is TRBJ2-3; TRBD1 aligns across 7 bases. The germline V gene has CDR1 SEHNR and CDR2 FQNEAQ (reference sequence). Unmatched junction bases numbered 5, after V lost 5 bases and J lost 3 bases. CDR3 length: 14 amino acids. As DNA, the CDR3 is TGTGCCAGCAGCCAAGACAGGGAGACAGATACGCAGTATTTT. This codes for CASSQDRETDTQYF.

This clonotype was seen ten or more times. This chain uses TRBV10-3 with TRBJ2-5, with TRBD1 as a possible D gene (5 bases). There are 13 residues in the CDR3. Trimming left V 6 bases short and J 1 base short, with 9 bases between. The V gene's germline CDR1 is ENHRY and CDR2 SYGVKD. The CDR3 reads CAISRAAQETQYF. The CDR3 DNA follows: TGTGCCATCAGCAGGGCCGCCCAAGAGACCCAGTACTTC.

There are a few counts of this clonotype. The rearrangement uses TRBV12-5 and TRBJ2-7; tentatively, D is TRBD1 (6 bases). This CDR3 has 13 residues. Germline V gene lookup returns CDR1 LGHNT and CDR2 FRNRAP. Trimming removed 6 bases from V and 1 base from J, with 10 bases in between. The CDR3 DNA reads TGTGCTAGTGGACGAGGGGGATCCTACGAGCAGTACTTC. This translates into CASGRGGSYEQYF. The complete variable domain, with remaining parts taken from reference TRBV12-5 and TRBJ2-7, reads DARVTQTPRHKVTEMGQEVTMRCQPILGHNTVFWYRQTMMQGLELLAYFRNRAPLDDSGMPKDRFSAEMPDATLATLKIQPSEPRDSAVYFCASGRGGSYEQYFGPGTRLTVT.

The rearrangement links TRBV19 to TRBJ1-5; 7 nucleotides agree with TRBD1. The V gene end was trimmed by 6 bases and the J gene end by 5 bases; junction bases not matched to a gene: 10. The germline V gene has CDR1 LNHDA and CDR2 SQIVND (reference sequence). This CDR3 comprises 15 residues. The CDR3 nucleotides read TGTGCCAGTAGAGACTCACAGGGGTCTTATCAGCCCCAGCATTTT. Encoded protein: CASRDSQGSYQPQHF.

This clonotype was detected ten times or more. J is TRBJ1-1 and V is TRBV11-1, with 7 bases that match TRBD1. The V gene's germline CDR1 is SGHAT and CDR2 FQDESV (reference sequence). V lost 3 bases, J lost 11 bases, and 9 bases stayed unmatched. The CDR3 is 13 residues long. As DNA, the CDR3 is TGTGCCAGCAGCTTCGCGGCGCACAGGGGCGCTTTCTTT. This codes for CASSFAAHRGAFF.

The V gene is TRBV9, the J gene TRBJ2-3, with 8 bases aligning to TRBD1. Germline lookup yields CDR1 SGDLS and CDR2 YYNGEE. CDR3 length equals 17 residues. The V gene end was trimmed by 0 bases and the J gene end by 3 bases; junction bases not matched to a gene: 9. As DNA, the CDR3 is TGTGCCAGCAGCGTAGAGCCGGGGCAGGGGGCAACAGATACGCAGTATTTT. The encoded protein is CASSVEPGQGATDTQYF.

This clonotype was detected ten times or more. CDR3 DNA sequence: TGCGCCAGCAGCTTGGGGGGCTCCCTAGCGGGGAGCTCCTACAATGAGCAGTTCTTC. This sequence encodes CASSLGGSLAGSSYNEQFF. This chain links TRBV5-1 with TRBJ2-1; 9 nucleotides match TRBD2. Looked up from germline, CDR1 is SGHRS and CDR2 is YFSETQ. This CDR3 contains 19 residues. V was clipped by 0 bases and J by 0 bases; unmatched bases: 10.

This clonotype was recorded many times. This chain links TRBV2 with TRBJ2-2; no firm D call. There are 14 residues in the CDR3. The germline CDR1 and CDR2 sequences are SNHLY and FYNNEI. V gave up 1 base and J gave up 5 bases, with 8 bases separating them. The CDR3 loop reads CASSEEVLTGELFF. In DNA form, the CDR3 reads TGTGCCAGCAGTGAAGAAGTACTAACCGGGGAGCTGTTTTTT. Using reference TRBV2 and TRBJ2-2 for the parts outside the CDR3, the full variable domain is EPEVTQTPSHQVTQMGQEVILRCVPISNHLYFYWYRQILGQKVEFLVSFYNNEISEKSEIFDDQFSVERPDGSNFTLKIRSTKLEDSAMYFCASSEEVLTGELFFGEGSRLTVL.

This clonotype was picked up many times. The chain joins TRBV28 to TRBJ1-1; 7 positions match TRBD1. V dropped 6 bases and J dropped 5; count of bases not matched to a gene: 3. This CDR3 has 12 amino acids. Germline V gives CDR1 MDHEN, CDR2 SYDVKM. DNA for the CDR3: TGTGCCAGCAGGACGACAGGGACTGAAGCTTTCTTT. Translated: CASRTTGTEAFF. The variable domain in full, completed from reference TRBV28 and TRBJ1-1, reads DVKVTQSSRYLVKRTGEKVFLECVQDMDHENMFWYRQDPGLGLRLIYFSYDVKMKEKGDIPEGYSVSREKKERFSLILESASTNQTSMYLCASRTTGTEAFFGQGTRLTVV.

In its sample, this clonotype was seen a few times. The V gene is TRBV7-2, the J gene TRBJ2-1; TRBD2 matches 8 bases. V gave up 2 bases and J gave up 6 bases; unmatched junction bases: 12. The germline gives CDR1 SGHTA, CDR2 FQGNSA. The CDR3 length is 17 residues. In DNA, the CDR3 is TGTGCCAGCAGCTTAAGGGGTACTAGCGGCCCCCTCAATGAGCAGTTCTTC. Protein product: CASSLRGTSGPLNEQFF.

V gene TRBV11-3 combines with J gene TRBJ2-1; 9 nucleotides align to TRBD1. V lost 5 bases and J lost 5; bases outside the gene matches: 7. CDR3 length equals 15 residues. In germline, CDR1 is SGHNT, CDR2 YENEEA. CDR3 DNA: TGTGCCAGCAGCCGCGGGACAGGGATCCACAATGAGCAGTTCTTC. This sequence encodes CASSRGTGIHNEQFF. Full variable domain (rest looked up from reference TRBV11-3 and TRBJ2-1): EAGVVQSPRYKIIEKKQPVAFWCNPISGHNTLYWYLQNLGQGPELLIRYENEEAVDDSQLPKDRFSAERLKGVDSTLKIQPAELGDSAVYLCASSRGTGIHNEQFFGPGTRLTVL.

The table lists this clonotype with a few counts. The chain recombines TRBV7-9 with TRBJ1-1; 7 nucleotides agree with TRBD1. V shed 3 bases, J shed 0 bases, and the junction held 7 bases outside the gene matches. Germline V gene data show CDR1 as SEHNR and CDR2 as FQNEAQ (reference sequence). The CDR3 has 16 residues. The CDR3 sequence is CASSFPSTGMNTEAFF. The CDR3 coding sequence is TGTGCCAGCAGCTTCCCGTCGACAGGGATGAACACTGAAGCTTTCTTT.

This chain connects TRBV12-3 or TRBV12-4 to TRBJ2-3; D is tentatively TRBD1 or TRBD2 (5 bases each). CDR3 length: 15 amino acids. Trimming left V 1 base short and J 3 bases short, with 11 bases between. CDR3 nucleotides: TGTGCCAGCAGTTTAGGAGGGGTGAATACAGATACGCAGTATTTT. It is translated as CASSLGGVNTDTQYF.

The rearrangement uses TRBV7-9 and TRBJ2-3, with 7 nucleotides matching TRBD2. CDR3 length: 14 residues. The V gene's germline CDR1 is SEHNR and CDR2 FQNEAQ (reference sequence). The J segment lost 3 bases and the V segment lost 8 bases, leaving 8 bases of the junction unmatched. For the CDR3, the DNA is TGTGCCAGCGCGGGAGACATGTGGACAGATACGCAGTATTTT. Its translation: CASAGDMWTDTQYF.

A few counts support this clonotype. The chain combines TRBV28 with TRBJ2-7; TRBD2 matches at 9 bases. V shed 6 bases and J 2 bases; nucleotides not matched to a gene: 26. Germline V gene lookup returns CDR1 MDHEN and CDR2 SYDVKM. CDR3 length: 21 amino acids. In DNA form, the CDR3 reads TGTGCCAGCAGCCTCACGTATTGGACTCCATCGGCAGCGGGAGGACCCTACGAGCAGTACTTC. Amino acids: CASSLTYWTPSAAGGPYEQYF.

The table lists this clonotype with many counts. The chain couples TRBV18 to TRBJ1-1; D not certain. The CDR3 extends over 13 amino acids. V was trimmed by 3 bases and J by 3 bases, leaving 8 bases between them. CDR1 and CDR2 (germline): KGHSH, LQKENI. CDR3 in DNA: TGTGCCAGCTCACCGTCCCGAGACACTGAAGCTTTCTTT. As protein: CASSPSRDTEAFF.

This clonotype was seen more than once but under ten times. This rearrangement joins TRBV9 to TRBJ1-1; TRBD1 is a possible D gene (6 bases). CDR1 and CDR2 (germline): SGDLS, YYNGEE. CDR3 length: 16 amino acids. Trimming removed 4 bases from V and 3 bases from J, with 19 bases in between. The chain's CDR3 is CASSPGTPHPDTEAFF. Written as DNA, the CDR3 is TGTGCCAGCAGCCCCGGGACACCTCATCCGGACACTGAAGCTTTCTTT.

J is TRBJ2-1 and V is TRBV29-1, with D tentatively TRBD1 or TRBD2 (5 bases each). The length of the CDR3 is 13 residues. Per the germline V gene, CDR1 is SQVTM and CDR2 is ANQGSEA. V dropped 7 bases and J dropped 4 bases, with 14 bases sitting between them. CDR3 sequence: CSGGQGVYNEQFF. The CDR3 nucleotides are TGCAGCGGCGGGCAGGGCGTATACAATGAGCAGTTCTTC.

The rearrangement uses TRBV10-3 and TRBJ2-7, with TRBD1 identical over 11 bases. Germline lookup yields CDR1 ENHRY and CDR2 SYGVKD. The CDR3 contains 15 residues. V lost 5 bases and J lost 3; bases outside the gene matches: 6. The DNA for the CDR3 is TGTGCCATCAGTCCACCGGGACAGGGGGGCTACGAGCAGTACTTC. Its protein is CAISPPGQGGYEQYF.

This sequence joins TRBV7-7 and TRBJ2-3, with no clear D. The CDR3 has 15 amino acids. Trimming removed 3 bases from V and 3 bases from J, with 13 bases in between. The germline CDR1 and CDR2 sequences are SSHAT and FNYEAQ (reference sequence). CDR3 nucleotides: TGTGCCAGCAGCTTGTATGCCAGGCCTACAGATACGCAGTATTTT. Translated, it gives CASSLYARPTDTQYF. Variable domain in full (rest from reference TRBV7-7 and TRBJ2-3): GAGVSQSPRYKVTKRGQDVTLRCDPISSHATLYWYQQALGQGPEFLTYFNYEAQPDKSGLPSDRFSAERPEGSISTLTIQRTEQRDSAMYRCASSLYARPTDTQYFGPGTRLTVL.

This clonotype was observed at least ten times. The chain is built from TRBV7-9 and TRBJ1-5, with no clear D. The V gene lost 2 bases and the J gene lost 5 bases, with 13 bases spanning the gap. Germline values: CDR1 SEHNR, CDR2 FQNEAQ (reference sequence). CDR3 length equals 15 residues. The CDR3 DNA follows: TGTGCCAGCAGCTTAAGTATCGGGAACGATCAGCCCCAGCATTTT. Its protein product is CASSLSIGNDQPQHF. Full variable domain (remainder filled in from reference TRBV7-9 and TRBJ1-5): DTGVSQNPRHKITKRGQNVTFRCDPISEHNRLYWYRQTLGQGPEFLTYFQNEAQLEKSRLLSDRFSAERPKGSFSTLEIQRTEQGDSAMYLCASSLSIGNDQPQHFGDGTRLSIL.

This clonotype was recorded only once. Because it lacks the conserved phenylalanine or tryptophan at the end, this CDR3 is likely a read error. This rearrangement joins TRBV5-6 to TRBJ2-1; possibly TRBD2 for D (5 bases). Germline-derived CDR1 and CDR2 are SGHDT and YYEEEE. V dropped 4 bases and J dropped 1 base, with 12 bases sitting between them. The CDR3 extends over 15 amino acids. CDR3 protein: CASSGGGGSYNEQFL. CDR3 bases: TGTGCCAGCAGCGGCGGAGGTGGGTCCTACAATGAGCAGTTCCTC.

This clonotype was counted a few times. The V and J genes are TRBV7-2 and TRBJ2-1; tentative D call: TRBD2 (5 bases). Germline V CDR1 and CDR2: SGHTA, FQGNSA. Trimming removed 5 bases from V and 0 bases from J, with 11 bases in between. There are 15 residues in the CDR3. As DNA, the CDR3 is TGTGCCAGCAGCCCCGCGGGTTACTCCTACAATGAGCAGTTCTTC. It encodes CASSPAGYSYNEQFF.

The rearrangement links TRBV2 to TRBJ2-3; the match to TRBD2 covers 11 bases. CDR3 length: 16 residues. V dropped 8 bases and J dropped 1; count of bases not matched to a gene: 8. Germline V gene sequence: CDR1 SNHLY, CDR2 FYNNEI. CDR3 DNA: TGTGCCAGCGCTGCCGGGACTAGCGGCCGCACAGATACGCAGTATTTT. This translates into CASAAGTSGRTDTQYF.

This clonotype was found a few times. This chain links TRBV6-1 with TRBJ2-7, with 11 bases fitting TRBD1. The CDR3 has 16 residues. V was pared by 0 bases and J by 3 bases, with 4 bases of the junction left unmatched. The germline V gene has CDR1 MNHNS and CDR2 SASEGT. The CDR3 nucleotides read TGTGCCAGCAGTGAAGCAGCCGGGACAGGGGGCTACGAGCAGTACTTC. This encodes CASSEAAGTGGYEQYF.

The CDR3 reads CASSPRQVYEQYF. In DNA, the CDR3 is TGTGCCAGCAGCCCCAGACAGGTCTACGAGCAGTACTTC. The chain carries TRBV5-6 and TRBJ2-7; D may be TRBD1 (6 bases). The CDR3 consists of 13 residues. Germline CDR1 and CDR2: SGHDT and YYEEEE. Trimming pared 4 bases from V and 3 bases from J, leaving 11 bases between.

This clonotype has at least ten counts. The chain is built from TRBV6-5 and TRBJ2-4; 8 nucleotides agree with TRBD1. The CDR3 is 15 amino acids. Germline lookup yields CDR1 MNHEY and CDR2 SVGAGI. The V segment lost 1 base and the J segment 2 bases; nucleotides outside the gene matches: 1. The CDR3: CASSYWTGSKNIQYF. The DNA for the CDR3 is TGTGCCAGCAGTTACTGGACAGGGTCCAAAAACATTCAGTACTTC.

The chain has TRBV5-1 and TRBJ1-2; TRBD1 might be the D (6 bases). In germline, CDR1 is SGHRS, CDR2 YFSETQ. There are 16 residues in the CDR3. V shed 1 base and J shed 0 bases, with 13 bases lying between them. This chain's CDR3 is CASSLTGTISNYGYTF. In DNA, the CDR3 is TGCGCCAGCAGCTTGACCGGGACAATCTCTAACTATGGCTACACCTTC. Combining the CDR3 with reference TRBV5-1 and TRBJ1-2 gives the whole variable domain KAGVTQTPRYLIKTRGQQVTLSCSPISGHRSVSWYQQTPGQGLQFLFEYFSETQRNKGNFPGRFSGRQFSNSRSEMNVSTLELGDSALYLCASSLTGTISNYGYTFGSGTRLTVV.

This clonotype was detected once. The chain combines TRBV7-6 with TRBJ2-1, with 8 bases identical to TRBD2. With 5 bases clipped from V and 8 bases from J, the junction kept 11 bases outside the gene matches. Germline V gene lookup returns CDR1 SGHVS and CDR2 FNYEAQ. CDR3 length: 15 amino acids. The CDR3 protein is CASSQVSGGIYEQFF. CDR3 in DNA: TGTGCCAGCAGCCAGGTCTCGGGGGGGATATATGAGCAGTTCTTC. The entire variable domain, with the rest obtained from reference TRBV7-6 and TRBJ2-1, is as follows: GAGVSQSPRYKVTKRGQDVALRCDPISGHVSLYWYRQALGQGPEFLTYFNYEAQQDKSGLPNDRFSAERPEGSISTLTIQRTEQRDSAMYRCASSQVSGGIYEQFFGPGTRLTVL.

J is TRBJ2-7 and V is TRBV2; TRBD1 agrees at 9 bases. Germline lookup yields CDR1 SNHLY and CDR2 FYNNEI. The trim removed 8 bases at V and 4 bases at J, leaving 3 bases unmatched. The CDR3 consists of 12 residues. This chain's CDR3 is CASGDRGYEQYV. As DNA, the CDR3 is TGTGCCAGCGGAGACAGGGGGTACGAGCAGTACGTC.

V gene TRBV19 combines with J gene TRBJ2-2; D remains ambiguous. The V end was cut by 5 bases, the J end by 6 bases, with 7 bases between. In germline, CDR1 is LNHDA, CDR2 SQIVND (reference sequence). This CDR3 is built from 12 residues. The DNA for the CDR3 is TGTGCCAGTAGTCCCGGACCCGGGGAGCTGTTTTTT. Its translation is CASSPGPGELFF.